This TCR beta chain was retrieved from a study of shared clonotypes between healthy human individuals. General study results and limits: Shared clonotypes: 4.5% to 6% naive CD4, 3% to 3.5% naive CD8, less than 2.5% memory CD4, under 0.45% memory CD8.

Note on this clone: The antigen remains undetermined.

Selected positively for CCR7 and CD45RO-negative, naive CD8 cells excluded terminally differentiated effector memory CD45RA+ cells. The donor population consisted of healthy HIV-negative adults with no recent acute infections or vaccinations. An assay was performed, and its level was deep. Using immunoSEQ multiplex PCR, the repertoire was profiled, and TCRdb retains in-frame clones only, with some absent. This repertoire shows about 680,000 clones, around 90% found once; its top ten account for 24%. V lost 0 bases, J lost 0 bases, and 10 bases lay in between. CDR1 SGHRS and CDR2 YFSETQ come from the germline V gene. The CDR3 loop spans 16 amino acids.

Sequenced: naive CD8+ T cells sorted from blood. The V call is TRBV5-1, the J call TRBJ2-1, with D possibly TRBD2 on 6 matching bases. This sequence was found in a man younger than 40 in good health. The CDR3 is CASSLVPGVSYNEQFF. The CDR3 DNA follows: TGCGCCAGCAGCTTGGTTCCGGGAGTCTCCTACAATGAGCAGTTCTTC. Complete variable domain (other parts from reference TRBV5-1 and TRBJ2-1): KAGVTQTPRYLIKTRGQQVTLSCSPISGHRSVSWYQQTPGQGLQFLFEYFSETQRNKGNFPGRFSGRQFSNSRSEMNVSTLELGDSALYLCASSLVPGVSYNEQFFGPGTRLTVL.